This T cell receptor (beta chain) was sequenced during a study of identical twins. Study-wide findings and caveats: Whereas memory repertoires showed no such difference, abundant cord blood beta clonotypes carried fewer insertions.

Each CDR3 protein is one row after TCRdb ran MiXCR on the 5' RACE reads. Altogether about 240,000 distinct CDR3 sequences are present, roughly 13% being singletons, with the ten largest covering more than 3.5%. Many counts were recorded for this clonotype. The antigen is not known. In addition, the sample was reused for a study of yellow fever vaccine responses in identical twins.

This receptor was obtained from a woman under 30 in good health. The sequencing sample was made of memory (CD45RO+) T cells sorted from blood.

The CDR3 DNA is TGTGCCAGCAGCGGGGGGTGGACTAATGAAAAACTGTTTTTT. Protein sequence: CASSGGWTNEKLFF. V usage is TRBV6-1 and J usage is TRBJ1-4, with D possibly being TRBD1 (5 bases). The CDR3 has 14 residues. V was cut by 6 bases and J by 2 bases, with 10 bases left in between. Germline V gene data show CDR1 as MNHNS and CDR2 as SASEGT.